Sequencing of this T cell receptor beta chain was carried out in a study of T cells in narcolepsy. Study results and caveats: Same-patient CSF and blood CD4+ T cell clonotypes included HCRT-specific and TRIB2-specific autoreactive ones.

The protocol was immunoSEQ multiplex PCR, while the TCRdb copy is restricted to in-frame clones and leaves out a portion. This sample yields about 33,000 clones, of which under 90% are seen a single time; around 1.2% belongs to the top ten. Of note for this clone: As yet, its antigen is unknown.

Germline assignment: CDR1 LNHDA and CDR2 SQIVND (reference sequence). V shed 7 bases and J 2 bases; nucleotides not matched to a gene: 11. This CDR3 has 17 amino acids. Material for sequencing was CD45RA- memory CD4+ T cells from PBMCs. The chain links TRBV19 to TRBJ2-1; 10 bases align to TRBD2. This sequence originates from a human donor with narcolepsy. CDR3: CASTPLSGGTTYNEQFF. CDR3 in DNA: TGTGCCAGTACCCCCCTTAGCGGGGGGACTACCTACAATGAGCAGTTCTTC.